Described below is a single TCR beta chain sequence and its context. Its specificity is not known. This specimen comes from a study of shared clonotypes between healthy human individuals. Study summary: Three CD4 naive, three CD4 memory, two CD8 naive and one CD8 memory plate were used per donor.

Study-wide points: A handful of donors showed sharing of approximately 5% of naive CD4 clonotypes.

Original processing methods: ImmunoSEQ output held junction-only sequences without quality scores, so filtering differed. Measured with immunoSEQ multiplex PCR; TCRdb has only the in-frame clones, and not every one. The V and J calls and clone size come from that table; D and trimming were worked out from the DNA. The repertoire holds 950,000 to 1,100,000 clones, with about 75% as singletons. Losses at the gene ends were 2 bases for V and 1 base for J; bases not matched to a gene: 6. The length of the CDR3 is 16 residues. The germline V gene has CDR1 SGHNT and CDR2 YYREEE (reference sequence). Sequenced material: memory CD4+ T cells sorted from blood. Subset given: CD45RA-negative fraction. The clonotype comes from a man between 18 and 35 years old in good health. J is TRBJ2-3 and V is TRBV5-4, with 8 positions matching TRBD2. Here the CDR3 reads CASSFSAGAGTDTQYF. The CDR3 bases are TGTGCCAGCAGCTTTTCAGCGGGGGCGGGCACAGATACGCAGTATTTT.